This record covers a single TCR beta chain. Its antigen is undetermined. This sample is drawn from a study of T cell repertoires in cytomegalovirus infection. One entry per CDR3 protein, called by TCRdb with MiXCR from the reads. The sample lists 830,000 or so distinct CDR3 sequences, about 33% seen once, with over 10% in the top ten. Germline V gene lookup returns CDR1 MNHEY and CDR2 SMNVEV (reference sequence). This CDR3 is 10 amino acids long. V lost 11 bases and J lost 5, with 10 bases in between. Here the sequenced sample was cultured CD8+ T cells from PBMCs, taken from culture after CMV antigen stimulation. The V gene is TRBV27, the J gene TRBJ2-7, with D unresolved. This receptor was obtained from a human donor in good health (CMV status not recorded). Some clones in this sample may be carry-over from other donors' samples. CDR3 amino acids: CAPPGNEQYV. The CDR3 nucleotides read TGTGCCCCCCCGGGCAACGAGCAGTACGTC.